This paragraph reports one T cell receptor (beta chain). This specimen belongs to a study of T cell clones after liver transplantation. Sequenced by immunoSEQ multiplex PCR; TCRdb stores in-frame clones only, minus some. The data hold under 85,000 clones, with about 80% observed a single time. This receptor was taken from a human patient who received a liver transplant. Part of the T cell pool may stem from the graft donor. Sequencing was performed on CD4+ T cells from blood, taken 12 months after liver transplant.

In nucleotides, the CDR3 is TGCAGCGTTAAGGGGTCGCAACTCGGGCAAGAGACCCAGTACTTC. Amino acids: CSVKGSQLGQETQYF. The chain couples TRBV29-1 to TRBJ2-5, with D tentatively TRBD1 (5 bases). Germline V lookup: CDR1 SQVTM, CDR2 ANQGSEA. This CDR3 has 15 residues. V shed 5 bases and J shed 2 bases, with 18 bases lying between them. Drawing the rest from reference TRBV29-1 and TRBJ2-5, the complete variable domain is SAVISQKPSRDICQRGTSLTIQCQVDSQVTMMFWYRQQPGQSLTLIATANQGSEATYESGFVIDKFPISRPNLTFSTLTVSNMSPEDSSIYLCSVKGSQLGQETQYFGPGTRLLVL.